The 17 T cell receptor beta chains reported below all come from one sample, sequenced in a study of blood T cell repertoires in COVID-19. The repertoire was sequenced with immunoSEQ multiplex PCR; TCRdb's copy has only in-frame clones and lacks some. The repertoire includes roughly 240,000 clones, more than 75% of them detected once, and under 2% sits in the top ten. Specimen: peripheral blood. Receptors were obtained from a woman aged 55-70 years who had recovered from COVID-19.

CDR3 sequence reads: CASSRRQGASTEAFF. The CDR3 DNA is TGTGCCAGCAGCCGGAGACAGGGGGCGAGCACTGAAGCTTTCTTT. The chain has TRBV7-6 and TRBJ1-1, with 10 bases fitting TRBD1. From germline, CDR1 is SGHVS and CDR2 FNYEAQ. J was trimmed by 4 bases and V by 5 bases; bases with no gene match: 7. This CDR3 region has 15 residues.

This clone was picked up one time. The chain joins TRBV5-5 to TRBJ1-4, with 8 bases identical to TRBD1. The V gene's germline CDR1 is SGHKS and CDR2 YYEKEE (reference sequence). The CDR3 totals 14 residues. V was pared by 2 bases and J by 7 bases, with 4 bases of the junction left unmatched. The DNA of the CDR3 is TGTGCCAGCAGCTTCACGGACAGGGTTGAAAAACTGTTTTTT. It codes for CASSFTDRVEKLFF.

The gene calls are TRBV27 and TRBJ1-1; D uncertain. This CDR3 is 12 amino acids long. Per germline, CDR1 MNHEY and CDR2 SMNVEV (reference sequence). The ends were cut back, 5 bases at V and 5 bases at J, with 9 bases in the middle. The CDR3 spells CASSPRGTEAFF. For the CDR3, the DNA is TGTGCCAGCAGTCCAAGAGGAACTGAAGCTTTCTTT.

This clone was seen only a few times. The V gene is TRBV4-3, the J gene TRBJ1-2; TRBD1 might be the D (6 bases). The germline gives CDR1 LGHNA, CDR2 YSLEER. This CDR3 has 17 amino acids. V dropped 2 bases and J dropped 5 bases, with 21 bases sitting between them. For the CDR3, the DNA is TGCGCCAGCAGCCAATTGGGGCTCGGGGGGCGCCGGTATGGCTACACCTTC. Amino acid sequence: CASSQLGLGGRRYGYTF.

CDR3 sequence reads: CASSLSRVTTDTQYF. CDR3 bases: TGTGCCAGCAGCTTAAGCAGGGTTACGACAGATACGCAGTATTTT. The chain carries TRBV7-3 and TRBJ2-3; maybe TRBD1 (5 bases). The CDR3 runs 15 residues. V gave up 1 base and J gave up 3 bases, with 11 bases separating them. Per germline, CDR1 SGHTA and CDR2 FQGTGA. The full variable domain, with the rest looked up from reference TRBV7-3 and TRBJ2-3, is GAGVSQTPSNKVTEKGKYVELRCDPISGHTALYWYRQSLGQGPEFLIYFQGTGAADDSGLPNDRFFAVRPEGSVSTLKIQRTERGDSAVYLCASSLSRVTTDTQYFGPGTRLTVL.

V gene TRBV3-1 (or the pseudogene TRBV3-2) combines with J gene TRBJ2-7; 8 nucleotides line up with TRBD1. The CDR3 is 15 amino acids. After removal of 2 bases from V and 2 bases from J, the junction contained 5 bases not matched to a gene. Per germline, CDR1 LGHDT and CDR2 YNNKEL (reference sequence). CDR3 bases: TGTGCCAGCAGCCAACTACGGACAGGGCCCTACGAGCAGTACTTC. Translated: CASSQLRTGPYEQYF.

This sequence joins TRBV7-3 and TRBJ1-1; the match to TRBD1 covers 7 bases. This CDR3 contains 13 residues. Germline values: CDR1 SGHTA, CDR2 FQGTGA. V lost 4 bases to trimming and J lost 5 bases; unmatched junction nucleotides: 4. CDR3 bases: TGTGCCAGCAGCTCACAGGGGTGGACTGAAGCTTTCTTT. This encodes CASSSQGWTEAFF.

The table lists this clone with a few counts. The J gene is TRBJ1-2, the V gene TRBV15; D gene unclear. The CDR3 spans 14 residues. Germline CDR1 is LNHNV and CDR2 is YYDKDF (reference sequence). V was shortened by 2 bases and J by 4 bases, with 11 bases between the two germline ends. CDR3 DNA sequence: TGTGCCACCAGCAGACCGCAGGAATTCTATGGCTACACCTTC. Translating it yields CATSRPQEFYGYTF.

The CDR3, as DNA: TGTGCTAGCGGTCCTTGGACAGGGGGCTACAATGAGCAGTTCTTC. It translates to CASGPWTGGYNEQFF. The gene calls are TRBV12-5 and TRBJ2-1; TRBD1 aligns across 10 bases. V was pared by 9 bases and J by 3 bases, with 8 bases of the junction left unmatched. Per germline, CDR1 LGHNT and CDR2 FRNRAP. The CDR3 consists of 15 residues.

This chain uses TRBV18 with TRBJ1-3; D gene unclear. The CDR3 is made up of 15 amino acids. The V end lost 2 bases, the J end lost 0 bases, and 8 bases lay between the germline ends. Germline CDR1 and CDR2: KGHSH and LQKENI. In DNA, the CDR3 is TGTGCCAGCTCACCATCAGGTACCTCTGGAAACACCATATATTTT. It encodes CASSPSGTSGNTIYF.

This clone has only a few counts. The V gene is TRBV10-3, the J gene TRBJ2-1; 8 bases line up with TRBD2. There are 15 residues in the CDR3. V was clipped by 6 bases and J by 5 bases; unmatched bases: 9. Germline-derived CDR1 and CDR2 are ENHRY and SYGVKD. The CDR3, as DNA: TGTGCCATCAGCACCCGGGGGGGCCGCGACAATGAGCAGTTCTTC. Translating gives CAISTRGGRDNEQFF.

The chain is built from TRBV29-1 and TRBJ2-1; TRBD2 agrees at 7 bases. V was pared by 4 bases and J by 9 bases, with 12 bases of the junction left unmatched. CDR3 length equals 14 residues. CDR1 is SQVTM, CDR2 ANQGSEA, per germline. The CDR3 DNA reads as TGCAGCGTTGGGACTAGTCACTCGGGGAGTGAGCAGTTCTTC. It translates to CSVGTSHSGSEQFF.

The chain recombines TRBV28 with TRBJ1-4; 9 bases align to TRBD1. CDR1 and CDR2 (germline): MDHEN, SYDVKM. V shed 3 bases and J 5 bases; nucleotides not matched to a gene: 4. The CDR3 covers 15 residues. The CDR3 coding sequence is TGTGCCAGCAGTTTCCCCGGGACAGGGAATGAAAAACTGTTTTTT. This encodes CASSFPGTGNEKLFF. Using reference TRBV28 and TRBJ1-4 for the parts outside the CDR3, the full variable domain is DVKVTQSSRYLVKRTGEKVFLECVQDMDHENMFWYRQDPGLGLRLIYFSYDVKMKEKGDIPEGYSVSREKKERFSLILESASTNQTSMYLCASSFPGTGNEKLFFGSGTQLSVL.

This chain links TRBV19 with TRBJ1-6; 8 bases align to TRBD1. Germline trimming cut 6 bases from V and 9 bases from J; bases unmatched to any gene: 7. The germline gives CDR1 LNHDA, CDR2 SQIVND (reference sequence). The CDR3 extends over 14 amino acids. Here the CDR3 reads CASSNGQGGSPLHF. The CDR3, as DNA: TGTGCCAGTAGCAACGGACAGGGCGGTTCACCCCTCCACTTT. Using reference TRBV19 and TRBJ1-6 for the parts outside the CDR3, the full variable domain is DGGITQSPKYLFRKEGQNVTLSCEQNLNHDAMYWYRQDPGQGLRLIYYSQIVNDFQKGDIAEGYSVSREKKESFPLTVTSAQKNPTAFYLCASSNGQGGSPLHFGNGTRLTVT.

The chain's CDR3 is CASSEGPPTSWVEQYF. The DNA for the CDR3 is TGTGCCAGCAGTGAAGGGCCCCCGACTAGCTGGGTCGAGCAGTACTTC. The chain recombines TRBV2 with TRBJ2-7, with 7 bases aligning to TRBD2. The CDR3 sequence is 16 residues long. Germline V gene sequence: CDR1 SNHLY, CDR2 FYNNEI. J lost 6 bases, V lost 1 base, and 12 bases had no gene match.

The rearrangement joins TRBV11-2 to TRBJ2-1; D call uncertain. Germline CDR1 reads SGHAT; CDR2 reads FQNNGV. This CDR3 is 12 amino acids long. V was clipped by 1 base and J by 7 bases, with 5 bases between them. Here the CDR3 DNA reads TGTGCCAGCAGCTTAGTCGGGAATGAGCAGTTCTTC. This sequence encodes CASSLVGNEQFF.

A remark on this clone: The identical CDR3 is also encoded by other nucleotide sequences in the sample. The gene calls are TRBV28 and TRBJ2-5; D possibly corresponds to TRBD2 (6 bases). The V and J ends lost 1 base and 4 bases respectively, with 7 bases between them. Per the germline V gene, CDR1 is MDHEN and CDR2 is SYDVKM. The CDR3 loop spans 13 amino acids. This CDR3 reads CASSLLRGETQYF. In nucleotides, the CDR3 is TGTGCCAGCAGTTTATTGCGGGGAGAGACCCAGTACTTC.